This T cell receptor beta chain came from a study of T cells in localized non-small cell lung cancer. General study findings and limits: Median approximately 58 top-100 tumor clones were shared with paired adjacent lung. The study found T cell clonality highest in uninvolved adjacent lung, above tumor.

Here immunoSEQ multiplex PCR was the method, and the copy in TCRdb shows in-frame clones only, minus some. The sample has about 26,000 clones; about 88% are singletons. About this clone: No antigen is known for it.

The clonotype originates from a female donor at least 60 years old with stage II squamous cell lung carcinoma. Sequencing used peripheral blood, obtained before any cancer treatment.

Here the CDR3 reads CASTSKQTQYF. As DNA, the CDR3 is TGTGCCAGCACCTCAAAACAGACCCAGTACTTC. This chain uses TRBV6-1 with TRBJ2-5; no clear D. The CDR3 consists of 11 residues. Germline V gene lookup returns CDR1 MNHNS and CDR2 SASEGT. Between the trimmed V and J ends, which lost 7 bases and 6 bases, there was a span of 9 bases.